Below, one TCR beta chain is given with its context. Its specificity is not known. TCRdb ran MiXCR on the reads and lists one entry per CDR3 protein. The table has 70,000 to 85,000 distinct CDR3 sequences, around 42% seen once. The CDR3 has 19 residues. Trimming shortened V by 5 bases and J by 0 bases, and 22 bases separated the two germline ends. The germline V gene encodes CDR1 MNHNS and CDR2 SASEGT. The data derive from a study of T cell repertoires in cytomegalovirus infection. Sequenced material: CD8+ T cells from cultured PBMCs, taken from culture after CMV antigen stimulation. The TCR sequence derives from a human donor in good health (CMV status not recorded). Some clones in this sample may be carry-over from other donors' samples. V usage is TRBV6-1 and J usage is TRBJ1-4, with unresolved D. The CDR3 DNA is TGTGCCAGCAGTTACGAGGAAACGACGGGGTTTGCAACTAATGAAAAACTGTTTTTT. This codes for CASSYEETTGFATNEKLFF.